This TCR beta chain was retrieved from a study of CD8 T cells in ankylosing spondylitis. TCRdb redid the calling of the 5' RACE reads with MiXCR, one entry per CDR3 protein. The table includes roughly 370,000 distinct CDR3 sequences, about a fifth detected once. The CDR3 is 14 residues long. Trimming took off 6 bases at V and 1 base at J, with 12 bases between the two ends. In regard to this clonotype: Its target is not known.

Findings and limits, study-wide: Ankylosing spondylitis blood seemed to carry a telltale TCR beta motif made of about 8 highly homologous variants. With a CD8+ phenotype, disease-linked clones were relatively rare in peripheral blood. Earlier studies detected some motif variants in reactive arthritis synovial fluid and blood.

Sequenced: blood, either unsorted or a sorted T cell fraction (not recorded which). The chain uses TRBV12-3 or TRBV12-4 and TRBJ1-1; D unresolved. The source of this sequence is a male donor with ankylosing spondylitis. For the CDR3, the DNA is TGTGCCAGCAGAATCCACGGGAAGAACACTGAAGCTTTCTTT. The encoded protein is CASRIHGKNTEAFF.